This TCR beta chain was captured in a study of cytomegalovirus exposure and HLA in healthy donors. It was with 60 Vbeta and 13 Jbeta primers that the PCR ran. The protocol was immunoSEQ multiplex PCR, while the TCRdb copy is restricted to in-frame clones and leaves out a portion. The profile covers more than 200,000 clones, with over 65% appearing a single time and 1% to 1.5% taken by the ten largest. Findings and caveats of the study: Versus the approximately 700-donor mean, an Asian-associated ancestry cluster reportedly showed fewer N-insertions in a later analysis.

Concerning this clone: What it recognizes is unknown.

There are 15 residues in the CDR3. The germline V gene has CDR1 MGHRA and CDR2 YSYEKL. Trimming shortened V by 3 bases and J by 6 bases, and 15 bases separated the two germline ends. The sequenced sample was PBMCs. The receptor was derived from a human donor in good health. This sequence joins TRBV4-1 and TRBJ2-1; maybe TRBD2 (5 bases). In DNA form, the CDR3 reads TGCGCCAGCAGCCACCCGGGCTCCGGAGGCAATGAGCAGTTCTTC. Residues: CASSHPGSGGNEQFF.